This entry describes one T cell receptor beta chain. CDR3 size: 15 residues. V trimming: 5 bases; J trimming: 0 bases; junction bases outside the gene matches: 4. Germline lookup yields CDR1 SGHVS and CDR2 FQNEAQ. This sample stems from a study of blood T cell dynamics during melanoma immunotherapy. A fixed DNA input of around 0.35 ug was used per bulk PBMC sample. Clones were sequenced by immunoSEQ multiplex PCR, and TCRdb holds only the in-frame ones, with some missing. The data hold over 9,000 clones, with approximately 91% observed a single time. Time point reported: week 3, after first cycle of checkpoint inhibitor.

J is TRBJ2-3 and V is TRBV7-8; 8 bases map to TRBD2. This specimen was blood, taken from a patient treated with checkpoint blockade. This TCR was sampled from a human donor with melanoma. The CDR3 reads CASSTRGGSTDTQYF. In DNA form, the CDR3 reads TGTGCCAGCAGCACCCGGGGGGGAAGCACAGATACGCAGTATTTT.